This TCR beta chain was documented in a study of blood T cell repertoires in COVID-19. Study-wide context: Researchers got acute and convalescent COVID-19 samples from the United States, Italy and Spain. The analysed material was cDNA or gDNA that came from T cells, B-cell-depleted T cells, or PBMCs.

In the original workflow: Amplified reference gene primers provided the basis for estimating nucleated cell counts. The repertoire was sequenced with immunoSEQ multiplex PCR; TCRdb's copy has only in-frame clones and lacks some. The DNA was the basis for D and trimming; V, J and clone size are from that table. Of about 140,000 clones listed, about four fifths were seen once; the top ten hold 1.6%. CDR3 length: 13 residues. CDR1 and CDR2 from the germline V gene are SGHTA and FQGNSA. The V segment lost 6 bases and the J segment 4 bases; nucleotides outside the gene matches: 2. The material sequenced was peripheral blood. The V call is TRBV7-2, the J call TRBJ2-2; TRBD1 agrees at 7 bases. The origin of this receptor is a human donor in a cohort sampled during active COVID-19. CDR3 coding DNA: TGTGCCAGCAGATCAGGGGGCACCGGGGAGCTGTTTTTT. Protein sequence: CASRSGGTGELFF.